This T cell receptor (beta chain) was found in a study of T cells in tumors after PD-1 blockade (dated by TCRdb to about 2019). For context, the study as a whole: Prior checkpoint blockade, systemic immunosuppressant use, and recent radiotherapy or other anti-cancer therapy within 4 weeks were grounds for patient exclusion. While on anti-PD-1 treatment, some of the patients also continued taking daily vismodegib 150 mg. The study performed paired single-cell RNA and TCR sequencing on site-matched tumors from BCC or SCC patients before and after anti-PD-1 therapy. On average, peripheral blood samples yielded some 40,000 unique clonotypes and 110,000 or so TCR templates (range roughly 24,000-280,000). RECIST version 1.1 was used to assess clinical response. To compare clonotypes in blood versus tumor, bulk TCR sequencing was run on 10 peripheral blood samples drawn from about five patients. Patients were treated with either pembrolizumab 200 mg every 3 weeks or cemiplimab 350 mg every 2 weeks.

The immunoSEQ platform was used to carry out deep TCRbeta sequencing. Processing in the source paper ran as follows. For further analysis, only productive rearrangements were exported out of the immunoSEQ Analyzer. T cell phenotypes were assigned to bulk TCRbeta clonotypes by matching the clonotypes to single-cell RNA+TCR-seq clones that had the same TCRbeta sequence. Clone enrichment in tumor was calculated as tumor frequency divided by PBMC frequency from bulk TCR sequencing. GLIPH was used to sort TCRs into specificity groups, which are clusters of distinct TCRs that likely recognize common antigens through shared CDR3 motifs. The table was pulled from immuneACCESS by TCRdb, which kept in-frame rearrangements only. Such tables lose some clones; where checked, under half of the loss comes from unresolved V genes, and the rest has no known cause. The V and J calls and the clone size are those of that table, but D and trimming were determined from the DNA. The sample profile shows around 45,000 clones; about four fifths of them were found once. Together, the top ten hold roughly a sixth of the sample.

The paper's findings and limits, for the study overall: Approximately 40% of the TCR clonotypes from tumors also showed up in blood, and some novel exhausted tumor clones were present in pre-treatment blood, which suggests peripheral recruitment. Where the novel T cell clones came from was not determined, and possible sources could include lymphoid organs or rare unexpanded clones inside the tumor or in the tumor periphery.

The time point label, read with the paper, signifies: before anti-PD-1 therapy. Genomic DNA extracted from tumor biopsies or peripheral blood was used for bulk TCRbeta sequencing, with input ranging from 616 ng to 6,004 ng. All patients had histologically proven advanced or metastatic basal or squamous cell carcinoma and were poor candidates for surgical resection. Of the approximately ten patients making up the basal cell carcinoma cohort, seven or eight underwent bulk tumor TCR sequencing. The cysteine opens and the phenylalanine closes a CDR3 of 11 amino acids. Of all the DNA, just the CDR3 is kept, 33 bases in frame from base 1. The germline ends are 10 bases apart after V is trimmed by 7 bases and J by 3 bases. Based on the germline V gene, the CDR1 and CDR2 sequences are SQVTM and ANQGSEA. Points on this clone: There is no known antigen for this receptor. No much larger clone is present one base from it, and per-base qualities are unavailable.

The sequence was obtained from a human donor with basal cell carcinoma. The specimen comprised PBMCs, sampled before anti-PD-1 treatment. The sequence links TRBV29-1 to TRBJ2-7, with a tentative D gene TRBD1 over 6 matching bases. The sequence in DNA is TGCAGCGCAAGGGACAACTACGAGCAGTACTTC. It codes for CSARDNYEQYF.